The entry below gives a single TCR beta chain sequence along with its context. V dropped 3 bases and J dropped 4 bases, with 10 bases sitting between them. CDR1 and CDR2 from the germline V gene are SGDLS and YYNGEE. The CDR3 extends over 13 amino acids. This entry comes from a study of cytomegalovirus exposure and HLA in healthy donors. The primer mix had 60 Vbeta and 13 Jbeta primers. Here immunoSEQ multiplex PCR was the method, and the copy in TCRdb shows in-frame clones only, minus some. The sample has some 150,000 clones, about 64% seen once; the top ten hold roughly 4%. This receptor was identified in a man aged 60 to 69 in good health and CMV-seronegative. The gene calls are TRBV9 and TRBJ1-1; D is ambiguous. The sequenced sample was PBMCs. CDR3 sequence reads: CASSGDRGTEAFF. Written as DNA, the CDR3 is TGTGCCAGCAGCGGTGATCGAGGCACTGAAGCTTTCTTT.